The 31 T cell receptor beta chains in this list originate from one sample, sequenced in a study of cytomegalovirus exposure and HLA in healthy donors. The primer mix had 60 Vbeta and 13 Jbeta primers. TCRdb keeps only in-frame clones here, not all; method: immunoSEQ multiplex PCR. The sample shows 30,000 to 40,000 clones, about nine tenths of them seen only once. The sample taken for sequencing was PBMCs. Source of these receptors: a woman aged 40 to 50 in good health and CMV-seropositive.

CDR3 DNA sequence: TGTGCCAGCAGCTTGTTGCTAGCGGGGGGGCAAGAGACCCAGTACTTC. This codes for CASSLLLAGGQETQYF. The V gene is TRBV5-4, the J gene TRBJ2-5; 12 bases line up with TRBD2. The ends lost 1 base at V and 2 bases at J; junction bases unmatched: 3. Germline assignment: CDR1 SGHNT and CDR2 YYREEE (reference sequence). CDR3 length: 16 residues.

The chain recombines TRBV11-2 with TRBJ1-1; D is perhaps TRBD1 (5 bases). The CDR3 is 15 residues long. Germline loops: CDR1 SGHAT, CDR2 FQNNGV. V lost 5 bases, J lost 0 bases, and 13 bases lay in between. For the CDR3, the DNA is TGTGCCAGCAGCCCCAGGGCTTACATGAACACTGAAGCTTTCTTT. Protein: CASSPRAYMNTEAFF.

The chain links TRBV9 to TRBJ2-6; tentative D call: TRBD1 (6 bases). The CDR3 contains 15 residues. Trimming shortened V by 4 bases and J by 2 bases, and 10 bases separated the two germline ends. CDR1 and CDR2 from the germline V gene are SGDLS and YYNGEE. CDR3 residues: CASSLQGAGANVLTF. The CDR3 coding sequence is TGTGCCAGCAGCCTACAGGGAGCTGGGGCCAACGTCCTGACTTTC.

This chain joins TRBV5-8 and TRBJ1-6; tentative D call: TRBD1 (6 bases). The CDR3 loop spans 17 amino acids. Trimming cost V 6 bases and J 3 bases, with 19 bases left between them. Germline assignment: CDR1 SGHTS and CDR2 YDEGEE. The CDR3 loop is CASTELPTGGYNSPLHF. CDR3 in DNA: TGTGCCAGCACCGAACTACCGACAGGCGGCTATAATTCACCCCTCCACTTT.

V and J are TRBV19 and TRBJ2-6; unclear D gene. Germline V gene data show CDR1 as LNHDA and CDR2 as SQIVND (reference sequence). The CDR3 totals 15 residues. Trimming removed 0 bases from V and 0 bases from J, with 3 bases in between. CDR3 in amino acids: CASSIDLSGANVLTF. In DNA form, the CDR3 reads TGTGCCAGTAGTATAGATCTCTCTGGGGCCAACGTCCTGACTTTC.

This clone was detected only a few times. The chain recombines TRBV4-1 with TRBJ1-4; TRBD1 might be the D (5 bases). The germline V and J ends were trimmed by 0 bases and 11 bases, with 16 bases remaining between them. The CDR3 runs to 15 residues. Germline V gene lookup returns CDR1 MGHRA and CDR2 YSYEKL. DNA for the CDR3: TGCGCCAGCAGCCAAGATTTGTATGGGGCGGAGAAACTGTTTTTT. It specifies CASSQDLYGAEKLFF.

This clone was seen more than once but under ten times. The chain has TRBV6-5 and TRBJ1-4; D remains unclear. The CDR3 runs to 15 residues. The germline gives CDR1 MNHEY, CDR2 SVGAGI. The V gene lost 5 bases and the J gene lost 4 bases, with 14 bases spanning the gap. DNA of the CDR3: TGTGCCAGCAGTGTTTCGGCGGTCCTTAATGAAAAACTGTTTTTT. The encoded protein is CASSVSAVLNEKLFF.

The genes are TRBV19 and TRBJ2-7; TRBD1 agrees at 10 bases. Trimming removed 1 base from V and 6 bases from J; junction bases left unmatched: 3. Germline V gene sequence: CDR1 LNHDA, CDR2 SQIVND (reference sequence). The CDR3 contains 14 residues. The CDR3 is CASSIGGQGSEQYF. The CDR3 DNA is TGTGCCAGTAGTATAGGGGGACAGGGGAGCGAGCAGTACTTC.

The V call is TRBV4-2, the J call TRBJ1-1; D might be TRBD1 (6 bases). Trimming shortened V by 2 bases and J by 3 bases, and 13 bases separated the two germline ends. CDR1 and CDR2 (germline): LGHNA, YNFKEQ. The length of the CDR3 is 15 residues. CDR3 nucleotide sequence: TGTGCCAGCAGCCAATCCGGCGAGGGGGACACTGAAGCTTTCTTT. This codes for CASSQSGEGDTEAFF.

The chain's CDR3 is CSSDRGEKLFF. The CDR3 coding sequence is TGCAGTTCGGACAGGGGGGAAAAACTGTTTTTT. The J gene is TRBJ1-4, the V gene TRBV20-1; 10 nucleotides agree with TRBD1. V lost 8 bases to trimming and J lost 8 bases; unmatched junction nucleotides: 2. Per the germline V gene, CDR1 is DFQATT and CDR2 is SNEGSKA (reference sequence). This CDR3 spans 11 amino acids.

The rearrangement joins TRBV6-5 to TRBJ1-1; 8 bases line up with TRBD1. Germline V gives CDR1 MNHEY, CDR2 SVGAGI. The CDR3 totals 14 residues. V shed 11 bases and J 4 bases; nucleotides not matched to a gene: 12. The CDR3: CAAWDRREVTEAFF. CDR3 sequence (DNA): TGTGCCGCATGGGACAGGAGGGAGGTCACTGAAGCTTTCTTT.

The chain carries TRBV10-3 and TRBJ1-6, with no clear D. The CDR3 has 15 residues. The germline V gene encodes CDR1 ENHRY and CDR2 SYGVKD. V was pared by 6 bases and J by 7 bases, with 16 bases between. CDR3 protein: CAISEQISGNSPLHF. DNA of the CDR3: TGTGCCATCAGCGAACAAATCTCGGGAAATTCACCCCTCCACTTT.

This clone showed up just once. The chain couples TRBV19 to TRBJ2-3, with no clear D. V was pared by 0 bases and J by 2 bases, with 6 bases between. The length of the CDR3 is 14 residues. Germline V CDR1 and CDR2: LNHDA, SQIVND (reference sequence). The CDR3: CASSIDLFTDTQYF. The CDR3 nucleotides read TGTGCCAGTAGTATAGATCTATTCACAGATACGCAGTATTTT.

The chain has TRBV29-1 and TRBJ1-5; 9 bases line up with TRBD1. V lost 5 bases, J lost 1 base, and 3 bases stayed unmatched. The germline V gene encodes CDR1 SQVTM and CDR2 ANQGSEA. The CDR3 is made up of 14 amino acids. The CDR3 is CSVSTGGSNQPQHF. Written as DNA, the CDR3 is TGCAGCGTTTCGACAGGGGGGAGCAATCAGCCCCAGCATTTT.

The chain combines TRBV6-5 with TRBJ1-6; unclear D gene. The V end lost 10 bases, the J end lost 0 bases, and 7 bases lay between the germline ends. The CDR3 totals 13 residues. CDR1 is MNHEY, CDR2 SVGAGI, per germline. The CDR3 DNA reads TGTGCCACACAGAGCTCCTATAATTCACCCCTCCACTTT. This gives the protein CATQSSYNSPLHF.

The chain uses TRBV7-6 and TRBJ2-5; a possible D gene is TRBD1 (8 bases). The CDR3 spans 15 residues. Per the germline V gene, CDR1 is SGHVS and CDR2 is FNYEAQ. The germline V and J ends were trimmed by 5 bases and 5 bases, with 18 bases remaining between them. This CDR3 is CASSPQGGAVETQYF. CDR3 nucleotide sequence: TGTGCCAGCAGCCCACAGGGGGGGGCGGTGGAGACCCAGTACTTC.

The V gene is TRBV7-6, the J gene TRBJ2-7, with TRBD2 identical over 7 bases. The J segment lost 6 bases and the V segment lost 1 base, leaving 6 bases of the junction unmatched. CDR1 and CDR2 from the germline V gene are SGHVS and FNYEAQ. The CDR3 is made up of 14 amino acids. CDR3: CASSLETSRAEQYF. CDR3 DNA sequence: TGTGCCAGCAGCTTAGAGACTAGCCGGGCCGAGCAGTACTTC. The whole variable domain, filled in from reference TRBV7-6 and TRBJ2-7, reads GAGVSQSPRYKVTKRGQDVALRCDPISGHVSLYWYRQALGQGPEFLTYFNYEAQQDKSGLPNDRFSAERPEGSISTLTIQRTEQRDSAMYRCASSLETSRAEQYFGPGTRLTVT.

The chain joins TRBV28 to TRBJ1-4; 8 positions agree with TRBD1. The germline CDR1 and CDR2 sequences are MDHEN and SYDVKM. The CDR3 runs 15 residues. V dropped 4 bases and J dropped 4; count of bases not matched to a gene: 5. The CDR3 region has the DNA TGTGCCAGCAGTTCGGGACAGGCCTTTAATGAAAAACTGTTTTTT. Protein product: CASSSGQAFNEKLFF.

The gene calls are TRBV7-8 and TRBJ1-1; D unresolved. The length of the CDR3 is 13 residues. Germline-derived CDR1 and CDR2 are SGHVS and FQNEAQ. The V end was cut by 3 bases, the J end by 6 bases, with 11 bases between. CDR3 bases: TGTGCCAGCAGCTTTTCCGCGGCCCCTGAAGCTTTCTTT. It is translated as CASSFSAAPEAFF.

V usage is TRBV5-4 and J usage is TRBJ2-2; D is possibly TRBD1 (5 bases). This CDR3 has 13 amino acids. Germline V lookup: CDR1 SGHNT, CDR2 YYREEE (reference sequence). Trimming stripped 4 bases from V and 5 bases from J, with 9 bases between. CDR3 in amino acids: CASSTYRTGELFF. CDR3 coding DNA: TGTGCCAGCAGCACGTACAGGACCGGGGAGCTGTTTTTT.

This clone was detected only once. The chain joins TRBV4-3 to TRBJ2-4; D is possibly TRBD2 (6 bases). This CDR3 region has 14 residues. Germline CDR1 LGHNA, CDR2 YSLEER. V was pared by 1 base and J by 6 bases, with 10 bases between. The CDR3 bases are TGCGCCAGCAGCCAAGGGGGACTTCTAAACATTCAGTACTTC. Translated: CASSQGGLLNIQYF.

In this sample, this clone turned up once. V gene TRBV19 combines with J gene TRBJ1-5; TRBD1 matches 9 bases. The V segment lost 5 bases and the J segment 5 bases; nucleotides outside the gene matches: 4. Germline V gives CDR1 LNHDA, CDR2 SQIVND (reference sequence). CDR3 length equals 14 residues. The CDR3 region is CASSPTGGDQPQHF. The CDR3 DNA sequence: TGTGCCAGTAGTCCCACAGGGGGCGATCAGCCCCAGCATTTT.

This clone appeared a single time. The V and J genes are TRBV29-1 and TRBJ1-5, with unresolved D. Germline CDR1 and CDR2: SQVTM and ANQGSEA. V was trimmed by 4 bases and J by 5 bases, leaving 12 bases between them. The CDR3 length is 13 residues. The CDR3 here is CSVGEGLDQPQHF. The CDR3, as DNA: TGCAGCGTTGGAGAGGGCTTGGATCAGCCCCAGCATTTT. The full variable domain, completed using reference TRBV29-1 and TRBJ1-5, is SAVISQKPSRDICQRGTSLTIQCQVDSQVTMMFWYRQQPGQSLTLIATANQGSEATYESGFVIDKFPISRPNLTFSTLTVSNMSPEDSSIYLCSVGEGLDQPQHFGDGTRLSIL.

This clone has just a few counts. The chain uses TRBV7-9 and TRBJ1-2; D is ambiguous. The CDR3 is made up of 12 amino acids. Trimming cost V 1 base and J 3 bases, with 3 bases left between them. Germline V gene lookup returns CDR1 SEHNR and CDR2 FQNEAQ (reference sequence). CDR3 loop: CASSLVYYGYTF. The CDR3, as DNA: TGTGCCAGCAGCTTAGTCTACTATGGCTACACCTTC.

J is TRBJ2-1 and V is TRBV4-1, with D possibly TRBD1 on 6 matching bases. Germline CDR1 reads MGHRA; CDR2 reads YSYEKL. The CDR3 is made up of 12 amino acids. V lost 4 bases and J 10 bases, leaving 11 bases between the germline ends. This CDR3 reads CASSLPGTEQFF. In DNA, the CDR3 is TGCGCCAGCAGCCTCCCCGGGACAGAGCAGTTCTTC.

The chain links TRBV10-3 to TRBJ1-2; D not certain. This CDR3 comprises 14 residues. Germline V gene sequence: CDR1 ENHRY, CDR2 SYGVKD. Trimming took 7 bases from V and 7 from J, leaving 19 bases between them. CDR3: CAINTGGETGGYTF. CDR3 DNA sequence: TGTGCCATCAACACCGGAGGAGAAACGGGTGGCTACACCTTC.

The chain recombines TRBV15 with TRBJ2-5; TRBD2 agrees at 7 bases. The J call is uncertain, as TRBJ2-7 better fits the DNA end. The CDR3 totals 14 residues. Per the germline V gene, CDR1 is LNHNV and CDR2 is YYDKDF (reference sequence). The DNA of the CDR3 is TGTGCCACCAGCCCACTGCGGGGGACCTACGAGCAGTACTTC. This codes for CATSPLRGTYEQYF.

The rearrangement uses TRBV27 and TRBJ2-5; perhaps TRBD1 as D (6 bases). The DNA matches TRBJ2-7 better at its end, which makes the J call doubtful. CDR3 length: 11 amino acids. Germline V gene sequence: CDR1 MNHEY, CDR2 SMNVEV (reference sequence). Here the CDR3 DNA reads TGTGCCACTCAGGGGAGATACGAGCAGTACTTC. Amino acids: CATQGRYEQYF.

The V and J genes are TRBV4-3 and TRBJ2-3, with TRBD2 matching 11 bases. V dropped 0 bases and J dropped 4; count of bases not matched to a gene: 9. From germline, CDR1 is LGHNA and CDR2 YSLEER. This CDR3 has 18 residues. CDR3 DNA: TGCGCCAGCAGCCAAGATTTAGCGGGGGGGCTTTTGGCAGATACGCAGTATTTT. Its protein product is CASSQDLAGGLLADTQYF.

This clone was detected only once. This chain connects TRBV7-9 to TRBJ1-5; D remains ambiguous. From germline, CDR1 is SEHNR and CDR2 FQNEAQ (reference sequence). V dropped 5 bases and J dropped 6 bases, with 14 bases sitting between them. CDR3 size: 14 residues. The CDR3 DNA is TGTGCCAGCAGCCCAGAGAGGGAAAGTCAGCCCCAGCATTTT. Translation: CASSPERESQPQHF. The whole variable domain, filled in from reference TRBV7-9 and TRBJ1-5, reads DTGVSQNPRHKITKRGQNVTFRCDPISEHNRLYWYRQTLGQGPEFLTYFQNEAQLEKSRLLSDRFSAERPKGSFSTLEIQRTEQGDSAMYLCASSPERESQPQHFGDGTRLSIL.

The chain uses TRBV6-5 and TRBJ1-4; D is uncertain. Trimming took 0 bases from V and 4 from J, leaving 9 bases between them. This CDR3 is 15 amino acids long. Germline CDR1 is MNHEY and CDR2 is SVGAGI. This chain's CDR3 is CASSYSATINEKLFF. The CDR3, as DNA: TGTGCCAGCAGTTACTCGGCCACGATTAATGAAAAACTGTTTTTT.